These 18 T cell receptor beta chains came from one sample sequenced in a study of cytomegalovirus exposure and HLA in healthy donors. Researchers ran the PCR with 60 Vbeta and 13 Jbeta primers. Sequenced by immunoSEQ multiplex PCR; TCRdb stores in-frame clones only, minus some. Of 70,000 to 95,000 clones detected, 60% to 85% appear once; the ten largest clones hold approximately 1.5%. The source material was PBMCs. All receptors come from a man aged 40-49 years in good health and CMV-seronegative.

The V gene is TRBV6-1, the J gene TRBJ2-5; D may be TRBD1 (6 bases). The CDR3 runs 13 residues. The germline CDR1 and CDR2 sequences are MNHNS and SASEGT. Trimming left V 4 bases short and J 4 bases short, with 10 bases between. CDR3 region: CASSGNRVETQYF. DNA of the CDR3: TGTGCCAGCAGTGGAAACAGGGTAGAGACCCAGTACTTC.

The V gene is TRBV7-6, the J gene TRBJ1-3; 7 nucleotides agree with TRBD1. The CDR3 contains 15 residues. The trim removed 4 bases at V and 3 bases at J, leaving 6 bases unmatched. CDR1 and CDR2 (germline): SGHVS, FNYEAQ. The CDR3 coding sequence is TGTGCCAGCAGCTCTCCAGGGGGTGATGGAAACACCATATATTTT. As protein: CASSSPGGDGNTIYF.

This rearrangement joins TRBV11-2 to TRBJ2-7; TRBD1 matches 11 bases. In germline, CDR1 is SGHAT, CDR2 FQNNGV. V was clipped by 5 bases and J by 0 bases; unmatched bases: 6. The CDR3 length is 16 residues. The CDR3 DNA sequence: TGTGCCAGCAGCACCCGGGACAGGGGGGCCTCCTACGAGCAGTACTTC. It is translated as CASSTRDRGASYEQYF.

V is TRBV20-1 and J is TRBJ2-7, with D tentatively TRBD2 (5 bases). CDR3 size: 11 residues. Germline CDR1 is DFQATT and CDR2 is SNEGSKA (reference sequence). The V gene lost 3 bases and the J gene lost 6 bases, with 9 bases spanning the gap. CDR3 DNA: TGCAGTGCTAGGCGGGTAGGCGAGCAGTACTTC. This gives the protein CSARRVGEQYF.

This sequence joins TRBV18 and TRBJ2-2; no clear D gene. The V gene lost 5 bases and the J gene lost 3 bases, with 10 bases spanning the gap. The germline V gene encodes CDR1 KGHSH and CDR2 LQKENI. CDR3 length: 14 amino acids. The chain's CDR3 is CASSVRTDTGELFF. Here the CDR3 DNA reads TGTGCCAGCTCAGTGCGTACAGACACCGGGGAGCTGTTTTTT.

V gene TRBV5-1 combines with J gene TRBJ2-3, with 7 bases aligning to TRBD1. Germline assignment: CDR1 SGHRS and CDR2 YFSETQ. V trimming: 7 bases; J trimming: 2 bases; junction bases outside the gene matches: 10. This CDR3 region has 15 residues. CDR3 protein: CASQQGRAATDTQYF. The CDR3 DNA follows: TGCGCCAGCCAACAGGGGCGGGCGGCCACAGATACGCAGTATTTT.

In the case of this clone: One end of the junction does not line up with germline, which may come from a read error. This chain joins TRBV7-7 and TRBJ2-1, with 7 bases identical to TRBD1. Germline V CDR1 and CDR2: SSHAT, FNYEAQ (reference sequence). CDR3 length equals 16 residues. The CDR3 sequence: CASSTGTDSSYNEQFF. The CDR3 DNA reads as TGTGCTAGCAGCACCGGGACAGATAGCTCCTACAATGAGCAGTTCTTC.

This chain links TRBV9 with TRBJ2-3; 8 bases are a match to TRBD2. CDR1 and CDR2 from the germline V gene are SGDLS and YYNGEE. Trimming cost V 4 bases and J 1 base; bases outside gene matches: 5. The CDR3 is 15 residues long. The CDR3 protein is CASSPGLAGTDTQYF. The CDR3 DNA sequence: TGTGCCAGCAGCCCAGGACTAGCTGGCACAGATACGCAGTATTTT.

This rearrangement joins TRBV28 to TRBJ2-2, with 7 bases fitting TRBD2. V lost 2 bases and J lost 3; bases outside the gene matches: 0. CDR3 length: 14 residues. Germline CDR1 and CDR2: MDHEN and SYDVKM. Here the CDR3 DNA reads TGTGCCAGCAGTTTAGGGGGGGACACCGGGGAGCTGTTTTTT. Its protein is CASSLGGDTGELFF. The full variable domain, with the rest looked up from reference TRBV28 and TRBJ2-2, is DVKVTQSSRYLVKRTGEKVFLECVQDMDHENMFWYRQDPGLGLRLIYFSYDVKMKEKGDIPEGYSVSREKKERFSLILESASTNQTSMYLCASSLGGDTGELFFGEGSRLTVL.

A single count supports this clone. The chain combines TRBV9 with TRBJ1-3; D is unclear. Germline lookup yields CDR1 SGDLS and CDR2 YYNGEE. The V end was cut by 0 bases, the J end by 2 bases, with 6 bases between. The CDR3 contains 14 residues. CDR3 protein: CASSVATAGNTIYF. The DNA of the CDR3 is TGTGCCAGCAGCGTAGCTACAGCTGGAAACACCATATATTTT.

This chain uses TRBV6-6 with TRBJ1-1; TRBD1 might be the D (5 bases). V was pared by 6 bases and J by 7 bases, with 18 bases between. CDR1 MNHNY and CDR2 SVGAGI come from the germline V gene (reference sequence). The CDR3 is made up of 14 amino acids. CDR3 DNA sequence: TGTGCCAGCAGACGCGACGGCTCCGGGGGTGAAGCTTTCTTT. Translating gives CASRRDGSGGEAFF.

V gene TRBV11-2 combines with J gene TRBJ1-4; 8 nucleotides line up with TRBD1. Per the germline V gene, CDR1 is SGHAT and CDR2 is FQNNGV. Germline trimming cut 6 bases from V and 8 bases from J; bases unmatched to any gene: 5. CDR3 length: 13 amino acids. CDR3 amino acids: CASSSTGGEKLFF. In nucleotides, the CDR3 is TGTGCCAGCAGTAGCACAGGGGGAGAAAAACTGTTTTTT.

The rearrangement joins TRBV6-1 to TRBJ2-7; D is ambiguous. The germline CDR1 and CDR2 sequences are MNHNS and SASEGT. V lost 2 bases, J lost 0 bases, and 14 bases lay in between. The CDR3 extends over 16 amino acids. This chain's CDR3 is CASSESLQLISYEQYF. In nucleotides, the CDR3 is TGTGCCAGCAGTGAATCATTACAGCTAATCTCCTACGAGCAGTACTTC.

The V and J genes are TRBV28 and TRBJ2-5; no definite D call. The closer fit of TRBJ2-7 to the DNA end suggests the J call may be wrong. The germline V gene has CDR1 MDHEN and CDR2 SYDVKM. This CDR3 has 14 amino acids. CDR3 amino acids: CASSSISNLYEQYF. The DNA for the CDR3 is TGTGCCAGCAGTTCCATCTCCAACCTCTACGAGCAGTACTTC.

V is TRBV9 and J is TRBJ2-4; 9 positions agree with TRBD2. Germline V CDR1 and CDR2: SGDLS, YYNGEE. The CDR3 covers 14 residues. V lost 0 bases, J lost 12 bases, and 7 bases stayed unmatched. The CDR3 here is CASSVGLADESQYF. The DNA of the CDR3 is TGTGCCAGCAGCGTAGGACTAGCGGACGAGAGTCAGTACTTC. Based on the CDR3 plus reference TRBV9 and TRBJ2-4, the full variable domain is DSGVTQTPKHLITATGQRVTLRCSPRSGDLSVYWYQQSLDQGLQFLIQYYNGEERAKGNILERFSAQQFPDLHSELNLSSLELGDSALYFCASSVGLADESQYFGAGTRLSVL.

V gene TRBV29-1 combines with J gene TRBJ2-1; possible D gene TRBD2, 6 bases. This CDR3 comprises 14 residues. Trimming shortened V by 2 bases and J by 5 bases, and 13 bases separated the two germline ends. Germline V gene data show CDR1 as SQVTM and CDR2 as ANQGSEA. CDR3 coding DNA: TGCAGCGTTGAAAGGCGGAGGGGCCACAATGAGCAGTTCTTC. Translated: CSVERRRGHNEQFF.

V is TRBV2 and J is TRBJ2-5; 7 bases match TRBD1. Germline CDR1 reads SNHLY; CDR2 reads FYNNEI. J lost 5 bases, V lost 9 bases, and 9 bases had no gene match. The CDR3 loop spans 13 amino acids. CDR3 sequence (DNA): TGTGCCAGTAGCCTCAGGGGGATGGAGACCCAGTACTTC. Translating it yields CASSLRGMETQYF.

The V gene is TRBV6-1, the J gene TRBJ1-3; D not certain. Germline-derived CDR1 and CDR2 are MNHNS and SASEGT. Trimming stripped 2 bases from V and 0 bases from J, with 8 bases between. The CDR3 runs to 15 residues. CDR3 residues: CASSERGSSGNTIYF. For the CDR3, the DNA is TGTGCCAGCAGTGAAAGAGGCAGCTCTGGAAACACCATATATTTT.